This TCR beta chain derives from a study of blood T cell repertoires in COVID-19 (dated by TCRdb to the early 2020s). Study-level background: Samples covering the acute and convalescent phases of COVID-19 were provided by collaborators in the United States, Italy and Spain. The prospective study material was composed of cDNA or gDNA derived from T cells, B-cell-depleted T cells, or PBMCs. Deeply sampled blood TCRbeta repertoires from subjects exposed to, actively infected with, or recovered from COVID-19 were included in the dataset. The repertoires were released in a freely available public database meant as a resource for research on the immune response to SARS-CoV-2. Samples came from the ongoing ImmuneRACE study (first 160 participants) plus 1,254 subjects from 6 global collaborators. Sample metadata almost always included a de-identified subject ID, COVID-19 status, age in years and sex. Where HLA class I and class II types were available, the types were taken from metadata supplied by the sample provider, not from assay-based typing. What the authors observed across the whole study: The amount of clinical and demographic metadata varied by source and participant and was provided uncurated.

TCRbeta CDR3 regions were amplified from genomic DNA using the immunoSEQ Assay, a bias-controlled multiplex PCR. As for the authors' bioinformatics: Within the assay, amplification of reference gene primers was used to estimate how many nucleated cells each sample contained. Sequence reads were collapsed and filtered to measure the absolute abundance of every unique TCRbeta CDR3 rearrangement. For each sample, productive Simpson clonality was calculated by taking the square root of Simpson's diversity index across productive rearrangements. Not all clones reach the TCRdb copy of this immuneACCESS table, which keeps in-frame sequences only. Checked studies attribute under half of the gap to unresolved V genes and leave the rest unexplained. V and J calls and clone size are as listed in that table; D and trimming were resolved from the DNA. This sample lists tens of thousands of clones; roughly 82% were detected once. Around 11% of the sample rests with the top ten.

Turning to this clone: Its recognized antigen is unknown. Base qualities were left out, and no much larger clone turns up one base away.

Whole blood was collected in K2EDTA tubes by collaborating institutions according to the institutions' own protocols. For TCRbeta analysis, collaborator samples were shipped as frozen whole blood, as isolated PBMCs, or as DNA extracted from either sample type. Unmatched junction bases come to 11, with V trimmed by 2 bases and J by 9 bases. Its CDR3 holds 15 amino acids, cysteine through phenylalanine. Just CDR3 DNA is preserved here, 45 bases in frame from base 1. The germline V gene (reference sequence) sets CDR1 to SGHKS and CDR2 to YYEKEE. Input material: peripheral blood. The receptor was isolated from a human donor in a cohort sampled during active COVID-19. The sequence links TRBV5-5 to TRBJ1-5; 7 of the junction bases match TRBD1. CDR3 region: CASSLGGTAMGPQHF. The bases are TGTGCCAGCAGCTTAGGCGGGACAGCGATGGGGCCCCAGCATTTT.